A selection of T cell receptor beta chains follows, all from one sample in a study of blood T cell repertoires in COVID-19. Sequenced by immunoSEQ multiplex PCR; TCRdb stores in-frame clones only, minus some. This sample has approximately 190,000 clones, with over 75% found just once. The sequenced sample was peripheral blood. The receptors derive from a man older than 75 with acute or convalescent COVID-19. The CDR3 runs from the conserved cysteine through the conserved F or W.

>TRBV4-2|TRBJ2-1
CASSQSGRASYNEQFF
>TRBV11-2|TRBJ2-5
CASSGLLVETQYF
>TRBV14|TRBJ2-5
CASSQRGGPQETQYF
>TRBV2|TRBJ2-3
CASSDFERISTDTQYF
>TRBV2|TRBJ1-6
CASSRDRGLSPLHF
>TRBV5-1|TRBJ2-7
CASSKGQGGYEQYF
>TRBV29-1|TRBJ2-7
CSVEGFSGRANEQYF
>TRBV28|TRBJ1-1
CASTHPGGREAFF
>TRBV7-2|TRBJ1-4
CASSFVGVEKLFF
>TRBV24-1|TRBJ2-5
CATGDGSQETQYF
>TRBV28|TRBJ2-1
CASSFDGSPYNEQFF
>TRBV7-6|TRBJ1-2
CASSLTGGAPNYGYTF
>TRBV24-1|TRBJ1-5
CATSDWTGTQHF
>TRBV6-5|TRBJ2-2
CASSYSGPGGELFF
>TRBV6-5|TRBJ1-1
CASSYSGRGNTEAFF
>TRBV28|TRBJ1-1
CASSSPTGANTEAFF
>TRBV24-1|TRBJ1-4
CATSQGQEEKLFF
>TRBV28|TRBJ1-2
CASGRGNYGYTF
>TRBV10-3|TRBJ2-2
CAISPGQGNTGELFF
>TRBV21-1|TRBJ1-4
CASTHWRGGVTNEKLFF
>TRBV10-3|TRBJ2-3
CAISESESATDTQYF
>TRBV7-2|TRBJ2-1
CASSLIAVMQFF
>TRBV19|TRBJ1-2
CASSIRGGPYGYTF
>TRBV9|TRBJ1-6
CASSVAGGPNSPLHF
>TRBV7-6|TRBJ1-1
CASSLDLNTEAFF
>TRBV27|TRBJ2-2
CASSLKRDTITGELFF
>TRBV25-1|TRBJ2-5
CASTGLGPNKRETQYF
>TRBV9|TRBJ2-1
CASSVEFGSYNEQFF
>TRBV11-2|TRBJ2-1
CASSQPGGGEEQFF
>TRBV7-3|TRBJ1-5
CASSSIGGENQPQHF
>TRBV25-1|TRBJ2-6
CASRETGTVDSGANVLTF
>TRBV13|TRBJ2-5
CASRGIRNAGKETQYF
>TRBV10-3|TRBJ2-1
CAISSGGSEQFF
>TRBV10-1|TRBJ2-2
CASSIGLNTGELFF